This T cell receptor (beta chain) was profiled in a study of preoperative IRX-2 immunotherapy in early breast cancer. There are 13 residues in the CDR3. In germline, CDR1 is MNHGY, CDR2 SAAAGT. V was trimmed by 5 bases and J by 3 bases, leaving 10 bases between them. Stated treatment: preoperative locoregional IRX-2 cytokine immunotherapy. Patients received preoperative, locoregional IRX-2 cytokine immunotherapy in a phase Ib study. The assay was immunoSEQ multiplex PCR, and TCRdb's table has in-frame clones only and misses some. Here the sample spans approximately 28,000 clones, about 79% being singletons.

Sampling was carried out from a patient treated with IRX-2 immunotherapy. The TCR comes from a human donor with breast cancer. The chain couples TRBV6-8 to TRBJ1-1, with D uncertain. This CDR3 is CASSDLGYTEAFF. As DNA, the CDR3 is TGTGCCAGCAGTGATTTGGGATACACTGAAGCTTTCTTT.